This TCR beta chain was retrieved from a study of monozygotic twins with cystic fibrosis. Study in general: With approximately 15 PCR cycles, barcoded libraries came from about 3 micrograms of fragmented DNA. Study conclusions and caveats: Monozygotic CF twins shared more identical nucleotide clonotypes than unrelated patients. Median Simpson clonality of approximately 0.0091 suggested naive T cells predominated. In 13 of 16 pairs, V gene usage was closest to the co-twin's.

Sequencing used immunoSEQ multiplex PCR; TCRdb keeps in-frame clones, though not all of them. The profile covers over 30,000 clones, with 80% to 95% appearing a single time and 0.19% taken by the ten largest. Trimming stripped 8 bases from V and 3 bases from J, with 10 bases between. This CDR3 region has 12 residues. CDR1 and CDR2 from the germline V gene are SNHLY and FYNNEI. As to this clone: Antigen unknown.

Material for sequencing was blood. The chain joins TRBV2 to TRBJ1-1, with D perhaps matching TRBD1 (6 bases). This clonotype was sampled from a boy between 2 and 10 years old with cystic fibrosis. The CDR3 is CASPEGDTEAFF. DNA for the CDR3: TGTGCCAGCCCCGAGGGGGACACTGAAGCTTTCTTT.